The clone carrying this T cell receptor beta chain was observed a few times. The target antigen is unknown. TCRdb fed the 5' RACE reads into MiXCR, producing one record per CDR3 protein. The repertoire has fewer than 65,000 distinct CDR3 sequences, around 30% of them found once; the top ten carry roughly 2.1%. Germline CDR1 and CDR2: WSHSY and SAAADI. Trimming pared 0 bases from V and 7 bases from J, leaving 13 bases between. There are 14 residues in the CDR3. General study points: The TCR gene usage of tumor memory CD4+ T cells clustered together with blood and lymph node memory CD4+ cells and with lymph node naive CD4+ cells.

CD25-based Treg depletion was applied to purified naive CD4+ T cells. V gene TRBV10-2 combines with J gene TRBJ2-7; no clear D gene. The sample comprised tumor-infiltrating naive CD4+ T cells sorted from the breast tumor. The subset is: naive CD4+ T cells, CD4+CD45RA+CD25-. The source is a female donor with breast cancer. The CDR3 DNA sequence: TGCGCCAGCAGTGAGTCAGAGGCGCCAAGGGAGCAGTACTTC. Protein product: CASSESEAPREQYF.